This entry features one T cell receptor (beta chain) sequence. The data were produced by immunoSEQ multiplex PCR, yet TCRdb's version contains in-frame clones alone and is incomplete. The table includes 140,000 to 150,000 clones, about 76% detected once. The sample comes from a study of blood T cell repertoires in COVID-19. Sequencing was carried out using peripheral blood. The clonotype comes from a human donor in a cohort sampled during active COVID-19.

CDR3 coding DNA: TGTGCCATCAGTGGAACAATTGATCAGCCCCAGCATTTT. Translating it yields CAISGTIDQPQHF. V usage is TRBV10-3 and J usage is TRBJ1-5; D gene ambiguous. V shed 4 bases and J shed 5 bases, with 9 bases lying between them. Germline V CDR1 and CDR2: ENHRY, SYGVKD. The CDR3 runs to 13 residues.